This TCR beta chain is drawn from a study of T-cell memory formation after mild COVID-19 (dated by TCRdb to 2020 to 2023). A note on the overall study: TCR sequence clusters from the two donors were found to be largely donor specific. T-cell clones expanding and contracting after mild COVID-19 in a couple of donors were tracked by longitudinal TCRalpha and TCRbeta repertoire sequencing. Two young, previously healthy adult volunteers made up the cohort, one male and one female. Results and caveats for the whole study, not just this receptor: The second-wave clones that peaked on day 37 were not confirmed to be SARS-CoV-2 specific. Some responding clones were detected in pre-infection memory, suggesting pre-existing cross-reactive memory T cells joined the SARS-CoV-2 response. Contracting CD4+ clones appeared mostly in the CM and EM memory subsets, whereas CD8+ clones were enriched in EMRA. Clones that contracted from day 15 to 85 showed balanced CD4/CD8 phenotypes, whereas a second wave of clones that expanded from day 15 to 37 leaned towards CD4+. Only a couple of mild cases were covered in the study, and larger cohorts including severe cases with pre-infection samples were considered necessary.

PBMCs were isolated by Ficoll-Paque density gradient centrifugation. A word on this clonotype: The antigen it recognizes is unknown. No base qualities exist here, and no much larger clone lies one base off it.

Sequencing was performed on an Illumina NovaSeq 6000. cDNA libraries for TCRalpha and TCRbeta were prepared by 5'RACE using constant-segment primers, with sample barcodes and unique molecular identifiers added. Trizol reagent was used to extract RNA from every sample. Library amplification was performed in two PCR steps, and a second sample barcode and Illumina TruSeq adapters were introduced in the second step. The libraries were sequenced on an Illumina NovaSeq using 2 x 150 bp paired-end reads. The authors processed their data as follows. Reads were demultiplexed and collapsed into UMI-guided consensus sequences with migec v1.2.7. With mixcr v2.1.11, UMI consensuses were aligned to TRA and TRB V and J templates and assembled into clonotypes. Expanded or contracted clonotypes were those called significant by both edgeR and NoisET, with noise models trained on biological replicates. For edgeR calls, the thresholds were a false discovery rate-adjusted p below 0.01 and a log2 fold-change of 1. As an exploratory analysis of dynamics, max-normalized trajectories of the 1000 most abundant clonotypes were examined with PCA combined with hierarchical clustering. Each responding clone was given a CD4 or CD8 phenotype based on the CD4+ and CD8+ repertoires, which had been sequenced separately. TCRdb reanalyzed the raw reads on its own, using fastp at Q25 for trimming and MiXCR for clone calling, and kept in-frame beta chains. Merged by CDR3 protein, the rows form single entries marked with the most common genes and DNA. The V and J calls were not made by the authors but by TCRdb's processing. Across this sample there are 470,000 or so distinct CDR3 sequences, with 15% to 25% seen only once. The ten largest clones add up to approximately 8.1% of the sample.

The sample comprised PBMCs or a T cell subset sorted from them (not recorded which). This TCR was recovered from an adult woman who had mild COVID-19 (a few samples of this study predate the infection). The sample titles of this study are shuffled in the database, so cell type and time point are left out; the donor was told from shared clones.

The nucleotide sequence reads as follows: TGTGCCAGCACCTGGACAGGGGGCGTCGGGGCTGAAGCTTTCTTT. Its protein is CASTWTGGVGAEAFF. Recombination connected TRBV6-1 to TRBJ1-1; TRBD1 aligns with 11 central bases. Per the germline V gene, MNHNS is the CDR1 and SASEGT is the CDR2. Relative to germline, V is missing 7 bases and J is missing 6 bases, with 10 bases of the junction outside any gene match. The CDR3 has 15 amino acids, counting the end cysteine and phenylalanine. The entry retains the CDR3 DNA only, 45 bases that are in frame from base 1.